Listed here are 2 T cell receptor beta chains from one sample, sequenced in a study of T-cell reconstitution after alpha-beta-depleted transplantation in children. Library preparation (for TCRbeta) was performed with unique molecular identifiers. Using its own MiXCR run on the PCR reads, TCRdb lists one record per CDR3 protein. The table shows 150,000 to 200,000 distinct CDR3 sequences, with approximately 6.8% occurring only once. Sequenced material: PBMCs from the stem cell graft donor, taken from the stem cell graft. The receptors were sampled from a human donor who donated a stem cell graft to a child with Wiskott-Aldrich syndrome.

This clonotype was found many times. This chain uses TRBV12-3 or TRBV12-4 with TRBJ2-1; 8 nucleotides match TRBD1. The CDR3 covers 18 residues. V gave up 3 bases and J gave up 3 bases; unmatched junction bases: 13. This chain's CDR3 is CASSLRQGARMIYNEQFF. CDR3 in DNA: TGTGCCAGCAGTTTGAGGCAGGGGGCGCGGATGATCTACAATGAGCAGTTCTTC.

The CDR3 DNA reads as TGTGCCAGCAGCTCTCCGGGACTAGCGCGCGAGCAGTACTTC. Its protein product is CASSSPGLAREQYF. The chain is built from TRBV7-2 and TRBJ2-7; 10 bases fit TRBD2. CDR1 and CDR2 from the germline V gene are SGHTA and FQGNSA. Trimming took 4 bases from V and 6 from J; bases not matched to a gene: 6. CDR3 length: 14 amino acids. Full variable domain (missing parts from reference TRBV7-2 and TRBJ2-7): GAGVSQSPSNKVTEKGKDVELRCDPISGHTALYWYRQSLGQGLEFLIYFQGNSAPDKSGLPSDRFSAERTGGSVSTLTIQRTQQEDSAVYLCASSSPGLAREQYFGPGTRLTVT.